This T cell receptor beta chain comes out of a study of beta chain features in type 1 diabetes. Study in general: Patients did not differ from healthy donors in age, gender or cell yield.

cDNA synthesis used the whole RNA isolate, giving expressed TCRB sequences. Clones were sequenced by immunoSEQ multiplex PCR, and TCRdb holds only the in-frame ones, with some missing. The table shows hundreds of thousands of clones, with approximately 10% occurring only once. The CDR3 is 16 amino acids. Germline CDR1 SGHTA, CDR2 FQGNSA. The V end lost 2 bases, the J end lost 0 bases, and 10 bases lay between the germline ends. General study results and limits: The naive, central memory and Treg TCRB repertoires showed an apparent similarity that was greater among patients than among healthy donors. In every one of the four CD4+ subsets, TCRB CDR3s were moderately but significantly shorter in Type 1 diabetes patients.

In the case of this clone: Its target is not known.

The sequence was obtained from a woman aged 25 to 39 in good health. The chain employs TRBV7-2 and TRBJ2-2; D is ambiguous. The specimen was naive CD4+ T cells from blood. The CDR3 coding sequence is TGTGCCAGCAGCTTATTTTCGCAGACGAACACCGGGGAGCTGTTTTTT. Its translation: CASSLFSQTNTGELFF.